These 27 T cell receptor beta chains share one sample of origin, sequenced in a study of T cell responses to AZD1222 COVID-19 vaccine. TCRdb's table, derived via immunoSEQ multiplex PCR, lists solely in-frame clones and lacks some. The sample carries roughly 180,000 clones, 80% to 90% recorded once. The specimen comprised peripheral blood, sampled on day 0 of AZD1222 vaccination. These receptor sequences come from an adult in good health.

This clone has a single count. The genes are TRBV28 and TRBJ1-5; D gene uncertain. Germline CDR1 MDHEN, CDR2 SYDVKM. CDR3 size: 15 residues. V was cut by 7 bases and J by 2 bases, with 15 bases left in between. The CDR3, as DNA: TGTGCCAGCATCCTTTCCGCGGGTGGCAATCAGCCCCAGCATTTT. Amino acids: CASILSAGGNQPQHF.

The chain employs TRBV29-1 and TRBJ2-1; TRBD1 matches 7 bases. CDR1 is SQVTM, CDR2 ANQGSEA, per germline. The CDR3 spans 13 residues. The trim removed 7 bases at V and 2 bases at J, leaving 5 bases unmatched. The CDR3 loop is CSASQGAYNEQFF. CDR3 DNA: TGCAGCGCCTCGCAGGGGGCCTACAATGAGCAGTTCTTC.

V and J are TRBV11-1 and TRBJ1-1, with D unresolved. V shed 3 bases and J shed 3 bases, with 8 bases lying between them. This CDR3 comprises 13 residues. CDR1 SGHAT and CDR2 FQDESV come from the germline V gene (reference sequence). CDR3 DNA: TGTGCCAGCAGCTTCGAAGGGTACACTGAAGCTTTCTTT. Amino acids: CASSFEGYTEAFF.

The gene calls are TRBV10-1 and TRBJ1-1; D is undetermined. The CDR3 extends over 14 amino acids. V was pared by 0 bases and J by 1 base, with 6 bases between. Germline CDR1 is WNHNN and CDR2 is SYGVQD (reference sequence). This CDR3 is CASSESPGNTEAFF. The CDR3 bases are TGCGCCAGCAGTGAGTCCCCGGGGAACACTGAAGCTTTCTTT.

The chain uses TRBV10-3 and TRBJ1-4; D is perhaps TRBD1 (6 bases). With 0 bases removed from V and 6 bases from J, the gap between germline ends came to 11 bases. This CDR3 region has 15 residues. The germline V gene encodes CDR1 ENHRY and CDR2 SYGVKD. CDR3 in DNA: TGTGCCATCAGTGAGTCGCTGACAGGAGATGAAAAACTGTTTTTT. It specifies CAISESLTGDEKLFF.

The gene calls are TRBV19 and TRBJ1-5, with 10 nucleotides matching TRBD1. With V trimmed by 3 bases and J by 4 bases, 6 bases remained unmatched. Germline-derived CDR1 and CDR2 are LNHDA and SQIVND (reference sequence). The CDR3 loop spans 16 amino acids. This CDR3 is CASSMKRTGGNQPQHF. The CDR3 DNA reads as TGTGCCAGTAGTATGAAACGGACAGGGGGGAATCAGCCCCAGCATTTT.

The chain joins TRBV4-3 to TRBJ2-7; 11 bases line up with TRBD1. The V segment lost 1 base and the J segment 4 bases; nucleotides outside the gene matches: 6. This CDR3 contains 16 residues. Germline CDR1 and CDR2: LGHNA and YSLEER. The CDR3 region has the DNA TGCGCCAGCAGCCAAGTGACCGGGACAGGGGGGTACGAGCAGTACTTC. Its protein is CASSQVTGTGGYEQYF.

CDR3 sequence (DNA): TGCGCCAGCAGCTTAGGAATCGCGGCCGACGAGCAGTACTTC. Protein sequence: CASSLGIAADEQYF. V usage is TRBV5-1 and J usage is TRBJ2-7, with D unclear. The CDR3 covers 14 residues. The V gene's germline CDR1 is SGHRS and CDR2 YFSETQ. With 2 bases removed from V and 5 bases from J, the gap between germline ends came to 14 bases.

CDR3 in DNA: TGTGCCAGTAGTGAGGGCGGGAGTGTCTACGAGCAGTACTTC. This translates into CASSEGGSVYEQYF. V usage is TRBV19 and J usage is TRBJ2-7; 7 nucleotides align to TRBD2. The CDR3 runs 14 residues. The germline V gene has CDR1 LNHDA and CDR2 SQIVND (reference sequence). The junction had 7 bases not matched to a gene; V was cut back by 5 bases and J by 3 bases.

The V call is TRBV9, the J call TRBJ2-7; D gene unclear. CDR3 size: 16 residues. The germline gives CDR1 SGDLS, CDR2 YYNGEE. With 0 bases removed from V and 2 bases from J, the gap between germline ends came to 15 bases. The CDR3 sequence: CASSVAIGLGTYEQYF. The CDR3 DNA reads TGTGCCAGCAGCGTAGCTATAGGGTTGGGGACCTACGAGCAGTACTTC. Full variable domain (remainder filled in from reference TRBV9 and TRBJ2-7): DSGVTQTPKHLITATGQRVTLRCSPRSGDLSVYWYQQSLDQGLQFLIQYYNGEERAKGNILERFSAQQFPDLHSELNLSSLELGDSALYFCASSVAIGLGTYEQYFGPGTRLTVT.

V and J are TRBV10-3 and TRBJ2-3, with D possibly TRBD1 on 5 matching bases. This CDR3 has 12 residues. Germline V gene sequence: CDR1 ENHRY, CDR2 SYGVKD. The V end lost 6 bases, the J end lost 2 bases, and 6 bases lay between the germline ends. In DNA, the CDR3 is TGTGCCATCAGGACAGACACAGATACGCAGTATTTT. As protein: CAIRTDTDTQYF.

The V gene is TRBV11-2, the J gene TRBJ1-5; D possibly corresponds to TRBD1 (5 bases). V lost 0 bases and J lost 4, with 10 bases in between. This CDR3 has 15 amino acids. Germline V lookup: CDR1 SGHAT, CDR2 FQNNGV. This CDR3 is CASSLDTGGNQPQHF. CDR3 DNA sequence: TGTGCCAGCAGCTTAGATACGGGGGGAAATCAGCCCCAGCATTTT.

The rearrangement uses TRBV9 and TRBJ2-5, with 10 nucleotides matching TRBD2. The CDR3 runs to 14 residues. Trimming took 10 bases from V and 2 from J; bases not matched to a gene: 8. The germline V gene has CDR1 SGDLS and CDR2 YYNGEE. The CDR3 sequence: CASSSGGLQETQYF. CDR3 coding DNA: TGTGCCTCTAGTAGCGGGGGGCTACAAGAGACCCAGTACTTC.

The V and J genes are TRBV6-2 or TRBV6-3 and TRBJ1-6; 8 nucleotides align to TRBD1. The germline CDR1 and CDR2 sequences are MNHEY and SVGEGT. This CDR3 region has 14 residues. Trimming at V came to 6 bases and at J to 10 bases, leaving 8 bases not matched to a gene. The CDR3 region is CASSQTGAGSPLHF. Written as DNA, the CDR3 is TGTGCCAGCAGCCAGACAGGGGCTGGGTCACCCCTCCACTTT.

The chain joins TRBV30 to TRBJ2-3; D is tentatively TRBD1 or TRBD2 (5 bases each). Trimming shortened V by 3 bases and J by 4 bases, and 11 bases separated the two germline ends. In germline, CDR1 is GTSNPN, CDR2 SVGIG (reference sequence). The CDR3 runs 13 residues. This CDR3 reads CAWRVRGADTQYF. The CDR3, as DNA: TGTGCCTGGAGGGTAAGGGGAGCAGATACGCAGTATTTT.

V gene TRBV2 combines with J gene TRBJ2-7; possible D gene TRBD1, 6 bases. The germline CDR1 and CDR2 sequences are SNHLY and FYNNEI. The length of the CDR3 is 14 residues. Trimming left V 3 bases short and J 10 bases short, with 19 bases between. Here the CDR3 DNA reads TGTGCCAGCAGTGACCCCAGGGGTGGGGGCGGCCAGTACTTC. Its translation is CASSDPRGGGGQYF. Variable domain in full (rest from reference TRBV2 and TRBJ2-7): EPEVTQTPSHQVTQMGQEVILRCVPISNHLYFYWYRQILGQKVEFLVSFYNNEISEKSEIFDDQFSVERPDGSNFTLKIRSTKLEDSAMYFCASSDPRGGGGQYFGPGTRLTVT.

The chain carries TRBV29-1 and TRBJ2-1, with D maybe TRBD2 (5 bases). The CDR3 is made up of 14 amino acids. V gave up 8 bases and J gave up 3 bases, with 17 bases separating them. The germline gives CDR1 SQVTM, CDR2 ANQGSEA. CDR3 sequence reads: CSSGGGSGYNEQFF. CDR3 DNA sequence: TGCAGCTCTGGAGGCGGTTCGGGCTACAATGAGCAGTTCTTC.

The chain carries TRBV27 and TRBJ1-1; TRBD1 matches at 10 bases. Germline loops: CDR1 MNHEY, CDR2 SMNVEV (reference sequence). The junction had 11 bases not matched to a gene; V was cut back by 6 bases and J by 4 bases. This CDR3 contains 16 residues. CDR3 protein: CASRPGTGVFSTEAFF. CDR3 DNA: TGTGCCAGCAGACCCGGGACAGGGGTATTCAGCACTGAAGCTTTCTTT.

CDR3 nucleotide sequence: TGTGCCAGCTCCAGCGGGGGGGACAATGAGCAGTTCTTC. This gives the protein CASSSGGDNEQFF. The rearrangement links TRBV18 to TRBJ2-1; 10 bases are shared with TRBD2. Losses at the gene ends were 6 bases for V and 5 bases for J; bases not matched to a gene: 1. The CDR3 has 13 amino acids. From germline, CDR1 is KGHSH and CDR2 LQKENI.

V is TRBV5-4 and J is TRBJ2-7; weak D call: TRBD1 (6 bases). The V gene's germline CDR1 is SGHNT and CDR2 YYREEE (reference sequence). The CDR3 length is 14 residues. The ends were cut back, 4 bases at V and 2 bases at J, with 13 bases in the middle. CDR3 bases: TGTGCCAGCAGCCCATCGGGACAACCCTACGAGCAGTACTTC. Translation: CASSPSGQPYEQYF.

CDR3 sequence reads: CATSDSTGENYEQYF. CDR3 DNA: TGTGCCACCAGTGATTCAACAGGGGAGAACTACGAGCAGTACTTC. The chain links TRBV24-1 to TRBJ2-7, with 7 bases matching TRBD1. There are 15 residues in the CDR3. With 2 bases clipped from V and 3 bases from J, the junction kept 6 bases outside the gene matches. From germline, CDR1 is KGHDR and CDR2 SFDVKD.

The chain uses TRBV5-8 and TRBJ2-5; D perhaps matches TRBD2 (6 bases). Germline lookup yields CDR1 SGHTS and CDR2 YDEGEE. CDR3 length equals 14 residues. V lost 5 bases to trimming and J lost 1 base, with 12 bases between them. The CDR3 DNA reads as TGTGCCAGCAGATCCCCGGGACTCCAAGAGACCCAGTACTTC. Its protein is CASRSPGLQETQYF.

The chain employs TRBV11-3 and TRBJ2-1, with a possible D match to TRBD2 (5 bases). Trimming removed 0 bases at V and 8 bases at J, with 8 bases between. CDR3 length: 13 amino acids. Germline values: CDR1 SGHNT, CDR2 YENEEA. The CDR3 nucleotides are TGTGCCAGCAGCTTAGAAGGGCGGGATGAGCAGTTCTTC. Translated, it gives CASSLEGRDEQFF.

The chain employs TRBV14 and TRBJ1-2, with TRBD1 as a possible D gene (6 bases). The CDR3 covers 15 residues. Between the trimmed V and J ends, which lost 1 base and 7 bases, there was a span of 16 bases. Germline V gene sequence: CDR1 SGHDN, CDR2 FVKESK. CDR3 sequence: CASSQAPSGDGGYTF. The CDR3 DNA sequence: TGTGCCAGCAGCCAAGCTCCCTCAGGGGATGGTGGCTACACCTTC.

The J gene is TRBJ1-1, the V gene TRBV19; a possible D gene is TRBD1 (6 bases). The CDR3 runs 14 residues. Germline V CDR1 and CDR2: LNHDA, SQIVND (reference sequence). V was cut by 7 bases and J by 6 bases, with 18 bases left in between. Here the CDR3 reads CASKEMPGAPEAFF. The DNA for the CDR3 is TGTGCCAGTAAGGAGATGCCGGGGGCCCCTGAAGCTTTCTTT.

This chain joins TRBV9 and TRBJ1-2; D not resolved. CDR3 length: 13 residues. The germline CDR1 and CDR2 sequences are SGDLS and YYNGEE. V dropped 5 bases and J dropped 2 bases, with 10 bases sitting between them. CDR3 region: CASSPDGNYGYTF. The CDR3 nucleotides are TGTGCCAGCAGTCCCGACGGGAACTATGGCTACACCTTC.

This chain joins TRBV5-1 and TRBJ1-6, with D hard to call. From germline, CDR1 is SGHRS and CDR2 YFSETQ. There are 16 residues in the CDR3. With 1 base removed from V and 7 bases from J, the gap between germline ends came to 15 bases. The DNA of the CDR3 is TGCGCCAGCAGCTTGTCTGCGGGAGGCCACAATTCACCCCTCCACTTT. Encoded protein: CASSLSAGGHNSPLHF.